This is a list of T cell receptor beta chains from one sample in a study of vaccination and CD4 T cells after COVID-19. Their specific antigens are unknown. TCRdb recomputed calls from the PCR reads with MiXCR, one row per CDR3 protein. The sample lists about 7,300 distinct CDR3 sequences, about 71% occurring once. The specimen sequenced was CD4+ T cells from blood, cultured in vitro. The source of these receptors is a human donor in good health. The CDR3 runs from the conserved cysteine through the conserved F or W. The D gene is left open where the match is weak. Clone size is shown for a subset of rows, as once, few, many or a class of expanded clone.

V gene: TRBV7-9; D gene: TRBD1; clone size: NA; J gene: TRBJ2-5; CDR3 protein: CASSLTGQGQETQYF; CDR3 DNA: TGTGCCAGCAGCCTCACGGGACAGGGTCAAGAGACCCAGTACTTC
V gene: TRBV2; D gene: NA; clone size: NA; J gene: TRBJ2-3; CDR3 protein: CASNRNMRADTQYF; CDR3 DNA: TGTGCCAGCAATCGGAATATGAGGGCAGATACGCAGTATTTT
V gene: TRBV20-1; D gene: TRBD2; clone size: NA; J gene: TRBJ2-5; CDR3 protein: CSARDGVAGGRRTQYF; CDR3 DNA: TGCAGTGCTAGAGATGGGGTAGCGGGAGGGCGGAGGACCCAGTACTTC
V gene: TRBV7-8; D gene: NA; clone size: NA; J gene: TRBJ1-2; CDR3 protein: CASSLDRVNYGYTF; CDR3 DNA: TGTGCCAGCAGCTTAGACCGTGTTAACTATGGCTACACCTTC
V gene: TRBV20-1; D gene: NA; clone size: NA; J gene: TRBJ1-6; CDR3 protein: CSAKGEGSYNSPLHF; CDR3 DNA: TGCAGTGCTAAGGGGGAGGGCAGCTATAATTCACCCCTCCACTTT
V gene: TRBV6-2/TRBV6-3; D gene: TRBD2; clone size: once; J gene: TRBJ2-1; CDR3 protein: CASSYVAGAYNEQFF; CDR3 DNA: TGTGCCAGCAGTTATGTAGCGGGGGCCTACAATGAGCAGTTCTTC
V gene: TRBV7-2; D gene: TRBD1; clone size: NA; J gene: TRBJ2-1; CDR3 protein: CASSLARGRYNEQFF; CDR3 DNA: TGTGCCAGCAGCTTAGCCAGGGGGCGGTACAATGAGCAGTTCTTC
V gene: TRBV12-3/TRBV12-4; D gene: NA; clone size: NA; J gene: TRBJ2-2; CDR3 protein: CASSLRAYGELFF; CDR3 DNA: TGTGCCAGCAGTTTAAGAGCATACGGGGAGCTGTTTTTT
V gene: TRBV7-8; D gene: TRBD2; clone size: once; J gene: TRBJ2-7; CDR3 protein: CASSFPGGTYEQYF; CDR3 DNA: TGTGCCAGCAGCTTCCCGGGAGGCACCTACGAGCAGTACTTC
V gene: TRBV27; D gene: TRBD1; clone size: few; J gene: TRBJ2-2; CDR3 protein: CASSITQGTGELFF; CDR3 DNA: TGTGCCAGCAGTATCACACAGGGGACCGGGGAGCTGTTTTTT
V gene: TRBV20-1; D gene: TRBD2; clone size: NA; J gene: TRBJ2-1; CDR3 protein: CSATDWTSGLNEQFF; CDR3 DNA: TGCAGTGCTACCGATTGGACTAGCGGACTCAATGAGCAGTTCTTC
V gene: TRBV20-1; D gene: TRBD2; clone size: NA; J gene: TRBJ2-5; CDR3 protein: CSARAGGYQETQYF; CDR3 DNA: TGCAGTGCCCGAGCGGGAGGATACCAAGAGACCCAGTACTTC
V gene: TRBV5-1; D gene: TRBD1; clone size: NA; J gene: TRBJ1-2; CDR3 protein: CASSWDRGNYGYTF; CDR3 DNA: TGCGCCAGCAGCTGGGACAGGGGAAACTATGGCTACACCTTC
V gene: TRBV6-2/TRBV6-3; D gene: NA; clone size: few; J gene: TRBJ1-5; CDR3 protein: CASSRTRGGQPQHF; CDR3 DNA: TGTGCCAGCAGTAGGACTAGGGGCGGCCAGCCCCAGCATTTT